The T cell receptor (beta chain) described here comes from a study of blood T cell repertoires in COVID-19 (TCRdb year 2020). As for the study more broadly: Samples from collaborators originated in the United States, Italy and Spain and spanned both the acute and convalescent phases of COVID-19. The material from the prospective study consisted of cDNA or gDNA derived from T cells, B-cell-depleted T cells, or PBMCs. Deeply sampled blood TCRbeta repertoires from subjects exposed to, actively infected with, or recovered from COVID-19 were included in the dataset. The repertoires were made available in a free public database intended to serve as a resource for research on the immune response to SARS-CoV-2. Samples came from the ongoing ImmuneRACE study (first 160 participants) plus 1,254 subjects from 6 global collaborators. Nearly every sample came with metadata listing a de-identified subject ID, COVID-19 status, age in years and sex. HLA class I and class II types, where available, came from metadata supplied by the sample provider rather than from assay-based typing. The paper as a whole reports these results and caveats: Clinical and demographic metadata were provided uncurated, with the amount varying by source and participant.

Remarks on this clone: Its recognized antigen is unknown. Base quality data are lacking; no much larger clone is found one base away.

Collaborating institutions collected whole blood in K2EDTA tubes following their own protocols. For TCRbeta analysis, collaborators shipped samples as frozen whole blood, isolated PBMCs, or DNA extracted from either of those sample types. Deletion took 2 bases off V and 1 base off J, with a span of 8 bases between the germline ends. The CDR3 numbers 14 residues from cysteine through phenylalanine. The read is trimmed to its CDR3 DNA, 42 bases read in frame from base 1. The germline V gene yields LGHNA for CDR1 and YNFKEQ for CDR2. The immunoSEQ Assay, a bias-controlled multiplex PCR, was used to amplify TCRbeta CDR3 regions from genomic DNA. As for how the authors treated the data: The number of nucleated cells in each sample was estimated from the amplification of reference gene primers within the assay. To quantify the absolute abundance of each unique TCRbeta CDR3 rearrangement, sequence reads were collapsed and filtered. For each sample, productive Simpson clonality was calculated as the square root of Simpson's diversity index across productive rearrangements. TCRdb holds this immuneACCESS table with in-frame rearrangements only. Some clones are missing; in checked studies, unresolved V genes explain under half, and the rest has no known cause. Clonal size and the V and J genes are those of that table, whereas D and trimming came from the DNA. In this sample the table shows about 150,000 clones, roughly nine tenths of which occur a single time. Approximately 3% of the sample is taken by the ten largest.

This TCR was sampled from a woman aged 60-75 years with active COVID-19. Sequenced material: peripheral blood. The chain uses TRBV4-2 and TRBJ1-1, with the D gene uncertain. The CDR3 in this case is CASSQFSGNTEAFF. The DNA reads as follows: TGTGCCAGCAGCCAATTTTCGGGGAACACTGAAGCTTTCTTT.